Presented here are 11 T cell receptor beta chains from one specimen sequenced in a study of blood T cells in healthy people across ages. Then a second PCR, running roughly 7 to 11 cycles, was carried out with a sample-barcoded 5' primer and a J-beta primer mix. TCRdb passed the 5' RACE reads through MiXCR, listing each CDR3 protein once. The profile covers 1.5 million to 2 million distinct CDR3 sequences, with around half appearing a single time and about 2.1% taken by the ten largest. Source material: blood. The receptors come from a woman aged 40 to 55 in good health.

This chain links TRBV12-3 or TRBV12-4 with TRBJ2-1, with 7 bases that match TRBD2. The CDR3 spans 14 residues. The junction had 10 bases not matched to a gene; V was cut back by 7 bases and J by 7 bases. CDR3 sequence reads: CASNVQRGVNEQFF. CDR3 bases: TGTGCCAGCAACGTTCAACGGGGGGTGAATGAGCAGTTCTTC.

This clonotype has just a few counts. CDR3 DNA sequence: TGTGCCACCCCCAAAGGACCGATTGGCAATGAGCAGTTCTTC. This gives the protein CATPKGPIGNEQFF. The chain has TRBV7-9 and TRBJ2-1; no clear D. CDR1 and CDR2 (germline): SEHNR, FQNEAQ (reference sequence). V lost 10 bases to trimming and J lost 6 bases, with 19 bases between them. This CDR3 has 14 residues. Variable domain in full (rest from reference TRBV7-9 and TRBJ2-1): DTGVSQNPRHKITKRGQNVTFRCDPISEHNRLYWYRQTLGQGPEFLTYFQNEAQLEKSRLLSDRFSAERPKGSFSTLEIQRTEQGDSAMYLCATPKGPIGNEQFFGPGTRLTVL.

The DNA for the CDR3 is TGCGCCAGCAGCTTCGTTCGGACTAGCGGGGATGACAATGAGCAGTACTTC. Its translation: CASSFVRTSGDDNEQYF. The rearrangement uses TRBV5-1 and TRBJ2-5, with TRBD2 matching over 12 bases. The length of the CDR3 is 17 residues. Germline CDR1 SGHRS, CDR2 YFSETQ. The V segment lost 2 bases and the J segment 11 bases; nucleotides outside the gene matches: 16. Complete variable domain (other parts from reference TRBV5-1 and TRBJ2-5): KAGVTQTPRYLIKTRGQQVTLSCSPISGHRSVSWYQQTPGQGLQFLFEYFSETQRNKGNFPGRFSGRQFSNSRSEMNVSTLELGDSALYLCASSFVRTSGDDNEQYFGPGTRLLVL.

The rearrangement joins TRBV6-1 to TRBJ2-3; TRBD2 agrees at 9 bases. V shed 1 base, J shed 5 bases, and the junction held 16 bases outside the gene matches. The CDR3 totals 19 residues. In germline, CDR1 is MNHNS, CDR2 SASEGT. CDR3 loop: CASSEVPMAAGGGKDTQYF. CDR3 sequence (DNA): TGTGCCAGCAGTGAAGTGCCCATGGCAGCGGGGGGCGGTAAAGATACGCAGTATTTT.

This clonotype turned up a few times. One end of the junction varies from germline; a read error may be responsible. The rearrangement links TRBV7-7 to TRBJ2-1; the D call may be TRBD1 or TRBD2 (5 bases each). Germline values: CDR1 SSHAT, CDR2 FNYEAQ (reference sequence). The CDR3 has 13 residues. The CDR3 region is CASSRGTVNEQFF. The DNA for the CDR3 is TGTGCTAGCAGCAGAGGGACGGTGAATGAGCAGTTCTTC.

The chain employs TRBV3-1 and TRBJ2-3; 8 positions agree with TRBD2. Looked up from germline, CDR1 is LGHDT and CDR2 is YNNKEL (reference sequence). V was pared by 1 base and J by 0 bases, with 6 bases of the junction left unmatched. This CDR3 contains 17 residues. CDR3 amino acids: CASSQVEVAGSTDTQYF. Here the CDR3 DNA reads TGTGCCAGCAGCCAAGTGGAGGTAGCGGGGAGCACAGATACGCAGTATTTT.

The rearrangement joins TRBV7-2 to TRBJ2-4; D gene unclear. The CDR3 is made up of 14 amino acids. V lost 11 bases and J 8 bases, leaving 22 bases between the germline ends. In germline, CDR1 is SGHTA, CDR2 FQGNSA. The CDR3 loop reads CACNVDLLGDIQYF. DNA of the CDR3: TGTGCCTGCAACGTCGACTTGTTAGGTGACATTCAGTACTTC.

The genes are TRBV20-1 and TRBJ1-5, with D unresolved. The germline CDR1 and CDR2 sequences are DFQATT and SNEGSKA (reference sequence). The length of the CDR3 is 15 residues. Trimming pared 3 bases from V and 4 bases from J, leaving 16 bases between. The CDR3 protein is CSASSWREVNQPQHF. DNA for the CDR3: TGCAGTGCTAGTTCTTGGCGGGAGGTAAATCAGCCCCAGCATTTT.

J is TRBJ2-7 and V is TRBV6-6; tentative D call: TRBD2 (5 bases). The assigned J gene may be wrong: the sequence end matches TRBJ2-5 better. CDR1 is MNHNY and CDR2 is SVGAGI in the germline V gene (reference sequence). CDR3 length equals 14 residues. The CDR3 DNA reads as TGTGCCAGCAGTTACTCTTCCGGGATGGAGACCCAGTACTTC. Translation: CASSYSSGMETQYF.

The chain employs TRBV14 and TRBJ2-4; D perhaps matches TRBD1 (5 bases). Matching the DNA end better, TRBJ2-5 makes the J call doubtful. Germline V CDR1 and CDR2: SGHDN, FVKESK. The length of the CDR3 is 11 residues. The CDR3 sequence: CADSLPVTQYF. In DNA form, the CDR3 reads TGTGCCGACAGCCTACCCGTGACCCAGTACTTC.

This chain connects TRBV7-9 to TRBJ1-4; D might be TRBD1 (5 bases). From germline, CDR1 is SEHNR and CDR2 FQNEAQ (reference sequence). The CDR3 runs 13 residues. V lost 5 bases to trimming and J lost 8 bases, with 12 bases between them. CDR3 sequence (DNA): TGTGCCAGCAGCCCAGGGTTCGGAGAAAAACTGTTTTTT. As protein: CASSPGFGEKLFF.